Following are 29 T cell receptor beta chains from one sample sequenced in a study of shared clonotypes between healthy human individuals (dated by TCRdb to the early 2020s). Library creation used the immunoSEQ multiplex PCR assay. TCRdb mirrors the immuneACCESS table, restricted to in-frame sequences. Some clones are absent from its copies; in checked studies, under half trace to an unresolved V gene, and the reason for the others is unknown. A total of over a million clones appear in this sample, 95% to 99% of them only once. Of the sample, 0.45% falls within the top ten clones. The specimen sequenced was naive CD4+ T cells sorted from blood. The sample's cell subset or site, from its label and the paper: CD45RA+ positively selected. Receptors originate from a man aged 25-40 years in good health.

This clone was detected only once. The genes are TRBV12-5 and TRBJ2-2; no reliable D call. Trimming left V 5 bases short and J 7 bases short, with 8 bases between. The CDR3 sequence is 12 residues long. Per germline, CDR1 LGHNT and CDR2 FRNRAP. The CDR3 reads CASGPTVGELFF. The CDR3 DNA follows: TGTGCTAGTGGTCCCACCGTCGGGGAGCTGTTTTTT.

A word on this clone: This specimen includes other DNA sequences encoding the same CDR3. The rearrangement links TRBV18 to TRBJ2-3, with D unresolved. CDR3 size: 13 residues. The germline gives CDR1 KGHSH, CDR2 LQKENI. The V and J ends lost 0 bases and 5 bases respectively, with 6 bases between them. This CDR3 is CASSPPSRDTQYF. The CDR3 nucleotides are TGTGCCAGCTCACCACCCAGTCGAGATACGCAGTATTTT.

This clone has a single count. CDR3 region: CASSPASRGTDTQYF. DNA for the CDR3: TGTGCCAGCTCACCCGCGTCGAGGGGCACAGATACGCAGTATTTT. This sequence joins TRBV18 and TRBJ2-3; the D gene is possibly TRBD2 (5 bases). The CDR3 has 15 residues. V was trimmed by 3 bases and J by 1 base, leaving 11 bases between them. Germline V gene sequence: CDR1 KGHSH, CDR2 LQKENI.

The rearrangement uses TRBV11-3 and TRBJ2-1, with a tentative D call TRBD2 (6 bases). CDR3 length: 14 residues. V lost 3 bases, J lost 4 bases, and 10 bases lay in between. Germline lookup yields CDR1 SGHNT and CDR2 YENEEA. The CDR3: CASSFSGTYNEQFF. In nucleotides, the CDR3 is TGTGCCAGCAGCTTTAGCGGTACTTACAATGAGCAGTTCTTC. The full variable domain, rest sourced from reference TRBV11-3 and TRBJ2-1, is EAGVVQSPRYKIIEKKQPVAFWCNPISGHNTLYWYLQNLGQGPELLIRYENEEAVDDSQLPKDRFSAERLKGVDSTLKIQPAELGDSAVYLCASSFSGTYNEQFFGPGTRLTVL.

Concerning this clone: This same CDR3 is encoded by further DNA sequences in the sample. CDR3 sequence: CASSYLGQPQHF. Written as DNA, the CDR3 is TGTGCCAGCAGTTACTTAGGGCAGCCCCAGCATTTT. The chain recombines TRBV6-5 with TRBJ1-5; the D is unclear. Trimming took off 1 base at V and 7 bases at J, with 5 bases between the two ends. The CDR3 is 12 residues long. CDR1 is MNHEY and CDR2 is SVGAGI in the germline V gene.

V and J are TRBV19 and TRBJ2-1; 7 bases are shared with TRBD2. The trim removed 8 bases at V and 6 bases at J, leaving 10 bases unmatched. The germline V gene has CDR1 LNHDA and CDR2 SQIVND (reference sequence). The CDR3 has 14 amino acids. The DNA of the CDR3 is TGTGCCAGTCGCTTTGGGCTAGCGGTCAATGAGCAGTTCTTC. Translated: CASRFGLAVNEQFF.

This chain links TRBV19 with TRBJ1-1; 8 positions agree with TRBD1. The V segment lost 5 bases and the J segment 4 bases; nucleotides outside the gene matches: 9. Germline CDR1 LNHDA, CDR2 SQIVND (reference sequence). The CDR3 loop spans 15 amino acids. Written as DNA, the CDR3 is TGTGCCAGTAGTTCTCCCACAGGGGGTTTCACTGAAGCTTTCTTT. The encoded protein is CASSSPTGGFTEAFF.

This sequence joins TRBV29-1 and TRBJ1-1; D unclear. The V gene lost 1 base and the J gene lost 1 base, with 7 bases spanning the gap. This CDR3 is built from 13 residues. Germline values: CDR1 SQVTM, CDR2 ANQGSEA. The CDR3 DNA sequence: TGCAGCGTTGAAGGGGAAGAGAACACTGAAGCTTTCTTT. Protein product: CSVEGEENTEAFF.

This clone was counted once. This chain connects TRBV9 to TRBJ1-1, with TRBD1 matching 8 bases. The CDR3 is made up of 13 amino acids. Germline V CDR1 and CDR2: SGDLS, YYNGEE. Losses at the gene ends were 0 bases for V and 8 bases for J; bases not matched to a gene: 3. The CDR3 DNA reads TGTGCCAGCAGCGTAGCGGCAGGGGGCGAAGCTTTCTTT. This translates into CASSVAAGGEAFF. The full variable domain, with the rest looked up from reference TRBV9 and TRBJ1-1, is DSGVTQTPKHLITATGQRVTLRCSPRSGDLSVYWYQQSLDQGLQFLIQYYNGEERAKGNILERFSAQQFPDLHSELNLSSLELGDSALYFCASSVAAGGEAFFGQGTRLTVV.

The CDR3 coding sequence is TGTGCCAGCAGAGGGACAGGGTCATTTGCTAACTATGGCTACACCTTC. It specifies CASRGTGSFANYGYTF. The genes are TRBV28 and TRBJ1-2; 9 positions agree with TRBD1. The length of the CDR3 is 16 residues. J lost 0 bases, V lost 6 bases, and 8 bases had no gene match. Germline CDR1 MDHEN, CDR2 SYDVKM.

This chain connects TRBV7-2 to TRBJ2-7; D not certain. V was trimmed by 1 base and J by 6 bases, leaving 13 bases between them. Looked up from germline, CDR1 is SGHTA and CDR2 is FQGNSA. There are 14 residues in the CDR3. In nucleotides, the CDR3 is TGTGCCAGCAGCTTAGACAGAGGACCCTCCGAGCAGTACTTC. Residues: CASSLDRGPSEQYF.

The chain combines TRBV6-5 with TRBJ1-2; tentative D call: TRBD1 (5 bases). Germline V gene data show CDR1 as MNHEY and CDR2 as SVGAGI. Trimming stripped 3 bases from V and 4 bases from J, with 15 bases between. The CDR3 is 15 residues long. Written as DNA, the CDR3 is TGTGCCAGCAGTTATTCCCCGCCAGGGCTCTATGGCTACACCTTC. It is translated as CASSYSPPGLYGYTF.

This clone was found once. The V and J genes are TRBV28 and TRBJ1-5, with D possibly matching TRBD1 (6 bases). Germline loops: CDR1 MDHEN, CDR2 SYDVKM. The CDR3 extends over 15 amino acids. V was cut by 5 bases and J by 1 base, with 12 bases left in between. The CDR3 sequence: CASSPTGSSNQPQHF. The DNA for the CDR3 is TGTGCCAGCAGTCCAACAGGGTCAAGCAATCAGCCCCAGCATTTT.

This chain joins TRBV6-5 and TRBJ1-2; possible D gene TRBD1, 6 bases. The CDR3 is 15 residues long. CDR1 MNHEY and CDR2 SVGAGI come from the germline V gene. V was clipped by 4 bases and J by 1 base, with 13 bases between them. The CDR3 here is CASSSSGGLNYGYTF. In DNA form, the CDR3 reads TGTGCCAGCAGTTCCTCTGGGGGGCTTAACTATGGCTACACCTTC.

The chain recombines TRBV18 with TRBJ2-2, with 10 positions matching TRBD1. The junction had 6 bases not matched to a gene; V was cut back by 4 bases and J by 4 bases. The CDR3 totals 16 residues. Germline loops: CDR1 KGHSH, CDR2 LQKENI. This chain's CDR3 is CASSLPGTGATGELFF. As DNA, the CDR3 is TGTGCCAGCTCACTGCCCGGGACAGGGGCCACCGGGGAGCTGTTTTTT.

The chain joins TRBV7-8 to TRBJ2-1; either TRBD1 or TRBD2 may fit D (5 bases each). The CDR3 runs to 15 residues. With 1 base removed from V and 8 bases from J, the gap between germline ends came to 15 bases. Germline loops: CDR1 SGHVS, CDR2 FQNEAQ. CDR3 protein: CASSLVWGRGDEQFF. Written as DNA, the CDR3 is TGTGCCAGCAGCTTAGTGTGGGGGAGAGGCGATGAGCAGTTCTTC.

The chain links TRBV18 to TRBJ2-5; D unclear. Per germline, CDR1 KGHSH and CDR2 LQKENI. Trimming took 3 bases from V and 2 from J, leaving 10 bases between them. The CDR3 totals 14 residues. CDR3 in amino acids: CASSPNSVQETQYF. The CDR3, as DNA: TGTGCCAGCTCACCTAACAGTGTACAAGAGACCCAGTACTTC.

DNA for the CDR3: TGTGCCAGCACCCAACAGGGGACCAACTACGAGCAGTACTTC. Amino acids: CASTQQGTNYEQYF. The chain joins TRBV28 to TRBJ2-7; TRBD1 agrees at 7 bases. Trimming cost V 7 bases and J 3 bases; bases outside gene matches: 9. The CDR3 is 14 residues long. CDR1 is MDHEN, CDR2 SYDVKM, per germline.

The chain links TRBV6-5 to TRBJ2-2; 9 nucleotides agree with TRBD1. This CDR3 has 15 residues. CDR1 is MNHEY, CDR2 SVGAGI, per germline. The junction had 7 bases not matched to a gene; V was cut back by 6 bases and J by 5 bases. CDR3 in DNA: TGTGCCAGCAGGGGATCGGGACAGGGTACCGGGGAGCTGTTTTTT. Protein product: CASRGSGQGTGELFF.

The chain recombines TRBV19 with TRBJ2-5; 12 bases agree with TRBD2. In germline, CDR1 is LNHDA, CDR2 SQIVND (reference sequence). Trimming cost V 3 bases and J 5 bases; bases outside gene matches: 10. The CDR3 loop spans 17 amino acids. CDR3 sequence: CASSMVPSGRARETQYF. CDR3 coding DNA: TGTGCCAGTAGTATGGTACCTAGCGGGAGGGCAAGGGAGACCCAGTACTTC. Together with reference TRBV19 and TRBJ2-5, the CDR3 gives the full variable domain: DGGITQSPKYLFRKEGQNVTLSCEQNLNHDAMYWYRQDPGQGLRLIYYSQIVNDFQKGDIAEGYSVSREKKESFPLTVTSAQKNPTAFYLCASSMVPSGRARETQYFGPGTRLLVL.

V gene TRBV5-4 combines with J gene TRBJ2-7; tentatively, D is TRBD1 (5 bases). Germline V gene lookup returns CDR1 SGHNT and CDR2 YYREEE (reference sequence). V was pared by 0 bases and J by 1 base, with 8 bases between. This CDR3 comprises 14 residues. The CDR3 sequence is CASSLADKSYEQYF. For the CDR3, the DNA is TGTGCCAGCAGCTTGGCGGACAAATCCTACGAGCAGTACTTC.

J is TRBJ2-1 and V is TRBV9, with D perhaps TRBD2 (5 bases). Germline V gives CDR1 SGDLS, CDR2 YYNGEE. The CDR3 contains 18 residues. Trimming pared 1 base from V and 5 bases from J, leaving 22 bases between. Written as DNA, the CDR3 is TGTGCCAGCAGCGTAAAGCCCTCCCAGCGGACGGTAAACAATGAGCAGTTCTTC. Its translation: CASSVKPSQRTVNNEQFF.

V and J are TRBV19 and TRBJ2-7, with D possibly matching TRBD2 (7 bases). CDR3 length: 14 amino acids. Trimming shortened V by 6 bases and J by 2 bases, and 14 bases separated the two germline ends. Germline assignment: CDR1 LNHDA and CDR2 SQIVND (reference sequence). CDR3 nucleotides: TGTGCCAGTAGCCTGGGGGGGCTCCCCTACGAGCAGTACTTC. This encodes CASSLGGLPYEQYF.

This chain links TRBV30 with TRBJ1-4, with D hard to call. Germline lookup yields CDR1 GTSNPN and CDR2 SVGIG (reference sequence). This CDR3 spans 11 amino acids. V lost 1 base to trimming and J lost 8 bases, with 5 bases between them. CDR3 sequence reads: CAWSDTEKLFF. Here the CDR3 DNA reads TGTGCCTGGAGTGACACCGAAAAACTGTTTTTT.

Here the CDR3 reads CASSRTSRLDEQFF. As DNA, the CDR3 is TGTGCCAGCAGCCGGACTTCCCGATTGGATGAGCAGTTCTTC. The genes are TRBV11-3 and TRBJ2-1, with a weak D call TRBD2 (5 bases). V lost 5 bases and J 8 bases, leaving 16 bases between the germline ends. The CDR3 extends over 14 amino acids. CDR1 is SGHNT, CDR2 YENEEA, per germline.

This sequence joins TRBV18 and TRBJ1-1; D might be TRBD1 (5 bases). This CDR3 is built from 15 residues. V lost 5 bases to trimming and J lost 3 bases, with 16 bases between them. The germline V gene encodes CDR1 KGHSH and CDR2 LQKENI. As DNA, the CDR3 is TGTGCCAGCTCATCGTACGGGGGAGGCGACACTGAAGCTTTCTTT. This encodes CASSSYGGGDTEAFF.

This chain connects TRBV11-2 to TRBJ1-2, with D unresolved. The germline V gene encodes CDR1 SGHAT and CDR2 FQNNGV. With 1 base removed from V and 3 bases from J, the gap between germline ends came to 6 bases. CDR3 length: 13 amino acids. The CDR3 is CASSLVTDYGYTF. CDR3 sequence (DNA): TGTGCCAGCAGCTTAGTAACAGACTATGGCTACACCTTC. The full variable domain, with the rest looked up from reference TRBV11-2 and TRBJ1-2, is EAGVAQSPRYKIIEKRQSVAFWCNPISGHATLYWYQQILGQGPKLLIQFQNNGVVDDSQLPKDRFSAERLKGVDSTLKIQPAKLEDSAVYLCASSLVTDYGYTFGSGTRLTVV.

The chain combines TRBV5-1 with TRBJ2-7, with 13 positions matching TRBD2. Germline CDR1 SGHRS, CDR2 YFSETQ. The ends lost 4 bases at V and 3 bases at J; junction bases unmatched: 7. The CDR3 sequence is 16 residues long. The CDR3, as DNA: TGCGCCAGCAGCCAACGGACTAGCGGGAGCAACTACGAGCAGTACTTC. This codes for CASSQRTSGSNYEQYF.

The chain links TRBV9 to TRBJ2-3, with D maybe TRBD2 (6 bases). The CDR3 is made up of 17 amino acids. V was trimmed by 0 bases and J by 5 bases, leaving 19 bases between them. Germline V CDR1 and CDR2: SGDLS, YYNGEE. In DNA, the CDR3 is TGTGCCAGCAGCGTAGACCCGCGTGGCGGGATGCAAGATACGCAGTATTTT. Its translation: CASSVDPRGGMQDTQYF.